Following are 24 T cell receptor beta chains from one sample sequenced in a study of T cells after yellow fever vaccination (dated by TCRdb to about 2019). The library was produced with 5' RACE. TCRdb lists the instrument as Illumina HiSeq 2500. The raw public reads went through TCRdb reprocessing: fastp at Q25, MiXCR clone calling, in-frame beta chains kept. Each entry is one CDR3 protein sequence, shown with its most common DNA and genes. Within this sample are some 500,000 distinct CDR3 sequences, with 13% of them counted one time only. The ten most abundant clones make up over 12% of the sample. What this sample's treatment or condition label stands for: live attenuated yellow fever vaccine strain. Sequencing used PBMCs, obtained on the day of the yellow fever booster vaccination. All receptors come from a man aged 25-40 years who received the YFV17D yellow fever vaccine.

This clonotype has just a few counts. V gene TRBV29-1 combines with J gene TRBJ2-3, with 10 nucleotides matching TRBD2. Trimming at V came to 7 bases and at J to 3 bases, leaving 13 bases not matched to a gene. The length of the CDR3 is 16 residues. Germline V CDR1 and CDR2: SQVTM, ANQGSEA. In DNA, the CDR3 is TGCAGCGCCTCCGGGGCTAGCGGGAGTAGTACAGATACGCAGTATTTT. As protein: CSASGASGSSTDTQYF.

V is TRBV5-1 and J is TRBJ2-5; maybe TRBD2 (5 bases). Germline CDR1 is SGHRS and CDR2 is YFSETQ. V dropped 4 bases and J dropped 5 bases, with 15 bases sitting between them. The CDR3 sequence is 14 residues long. The CDR3 sequence: CASSAGLPGETQYF. CDR3 DNA sequence: TGCGCCAGCAGCGCAGGACTCCCGGGGGAGACCCAGTACTTC.

This clonotype has just a few counts. The chain couples TRBV3-1 to TRBJ1-4; D gene ambiguous. The CDR3 covers 17 residues. Trimming removed 2 bases at V and 3 bases at J, with 16 bases between. The germline CDR1 and CDR2 sequences are LGHDT and YNNKEL (reference sequence). CDR3 residues: CASSQMRLLGSNEKLFF. CDR3 DNA: TGTGCCAGCAGCCAAATGCGGCTACTCGGCTCTAATGAAAAACTGTTTTTT.

This clonotype was seen a few times. At one of its ends the junction is not consistent with the germline gene, which may arise from a read error. This chain connects TRBV20-1 to TRBJ2-2; maybe TRBD1 (6 bases). This CDR3 contains 16 residues. Germline CDR1 is DFQATT and CDR2 is SNEGSKA (reference sequence). The DNA of the CDR3 is TGCTGTGCTAGAGACCGTAGGGGGTCGGACACCGGGGAGCTGTTTTTT. Protein sequence: CCARDRRGSDTGELFF.

This clonotype was recorded a few times. This rearrangement joins TRBV20-1 to TRBJ2-3; D tentatively reads TRBD1 or TRBD2 (5 bases each). The V end was cut by 0 bases, the J end by 4 bases, with 8 bases between. This CDR3 region has 13 residues. Germline V gives CDR1 DFQATT, CDR2 SNEGSKA (reference sequence). CDR3 in amino acids: CSARDEGPDTQYF. The CDR3 DNA reads as TGCAGTGCTAGAGATGAGGGGCCAGATACGCAGTATTTT.

V usage is TRBV5-6 and J usage is TRBJ1-3; maybe TRBD1 (5 bases). The germline gives CDR1 SGHDT, CDR2 YYEEEE. The CDR3 runs 15 residues. With 3 bases removed from V and 0 bases from J, the gap between germline ends came to 10 bases. The CDR3 bases are TGTGCCAGCAGCTACTCAGGGACCTCTGGAAACACCATATATTTT. Translated, it gives CASSYSGTSGNTIYF.

This clonotype was seen more than once but under ten times. The chain has TRBV14 and TRBJ1-4; no clear D gene. Trimming shortened V by 4 bases and J by 2 bases, and 8 bases separated the two germline ends. Germline V gene sequence: CDR1 SGHDN, CDR2 FVKESK. This CDR3 region has 14 residues. CDR3: CASSPRDTNEKLFF. The CDR3, as DNA: TGTGCCAGCAGCCCTCGAGACACTAATGAAAAACTGTTTTTT. The entire variable domain, with the rest obtained from reference TRBV14 and TRBJ1-4, is as follows: EAGVTQFPSHSVIEKGQTVTLRCDPISGHDNLYWYRRVMGKEIKFLLHFVKESKQDESGMPNNRFLAERTGGTYSTLKVQPAELEDSGVYFCASSPRDTNEKLFFGSGTQLSVL.

This chain links TRBV15 with TRBJ2-1; TRBD1 might be the D (6 bases). Germline CDR1 LNHNV, CDR2 YYDKDF (reference sequence). The CDR3 covers 13 residues. V was pared by 6 bases and J by 7 bases, with 13 bases between. Written as DNA, the CDR3 is TGTGCCACCAGTACAGGGTATGCAAATGAGCAGTTCTTC. This sequence encodes CATSTGYANEQFF.

As DNA, the CDR3 is TGCAGTGCTAGATGGCGGACAGATTCCTACGAGCAGTACTTC. Its translation: CSARWRTDSYEQYF. V gene TRBV20-1 combines with J gene TRBJ2-7; TRBD1 might be the D (6 bases). The V gene lost 2 bases and the J gene lost 1 base, with 12 bases spanning the gap. The CDR3 is made up of 14 amino acids. Looked up from germline, CDR1 is DFQATT and CDR2 is SNEGSKA (reference sequence).

This clonotype was counted a few times. This rearrangement joins TRBV20-1 to TRBJ2-7; TRBD1 aligns across 10 bases. The germline V gene encodes CDR1 DFQATT and CDR2 SNEGSKA (reference sequence). CDR3 length equals 15 residues. V was clipped by 5 bases and J by 4 bases; unmatched bases: 11. CDR3 loop: CSARPGQGKGYEQYF. In DNA form, the CDR3 reads TGCAGTGCTCGTCCGGGACAGGGGAAGGGGTACGAGCAGTACTTC.

CDR3 DNA: TGCGCCAGCAGCGGGATGGCGCAAGAGACCCAGTACTTC. It yields the protein CASSGMAQETQYF. V usage is TRBV5-1 and J usage is TRBJ2-5; no clear D gene. Germline values: CDR1 SGHRS, CDR2 YFSETQ. The CDR3 has 13 amino acids. Trimming cost V 4 bases and J 2 bases, with 9 bases left between them.

This clonotype was detected many times. The chain uses TRBV6-5 and TRBJ2-7, with 9 bases matching TRBD2. The CDR3 has 17 residues. Looked up from germline, CDR1 is MNHEY and CDR2 is SVGAGI. V lost 8 bases and J lost 0; bases outside the gene matches: 14. CDR3 coding DNA: TGTGCCAGCCCTTTAGCGGGAGATGTTTCCACCTCCTACGAGCAGTACTTC. Protein product: CASPLAGDVSTSYEQYF.

The chain is built from TRBV15 and TRBJ2-1; TRBD2 agrees at 11 bases. V lost 4 bases and J lost 10; bases outside the gene matches: 9. There are 15 residues in the CDR3. CDR1 LNHNV and CDR2 YYDKDF come from the germline V gene (reference sequence). The CDR3 sequence is CATSTGLAGMEEQFF. CDR3 DNA sequence: TGTGCCACCAGCACCGGACTAGCGGGTATGGAGGAGCAGTTCTTC. The whole variable domain, remainder taken from reference TRBV15 and TRBJ2-1, is DAMVIQNPRYQVTQFGKPVTLSCSQTLNHNVMYWYQQKSSQAPKLLFHYYDKDFNNEADTPDNFQSRRPNTSFCFLDIRSPGLGDTAMYLCATSTGLAGMEEQFFGPGTRLTVL.

There are a few counts of this clonotype. CDR3 sequence: CASSVGIREEVGEQYF. CDR3 bases: TGTGCCAGCAGCGTAGGGATAAGGGAAGAGGTTGGCGAGCAGTACTTC. The chain employs TRBV9 and TRBJ2-7, with unresolved D. The CDR3 sequence is 16 residues long. V was clipped by 0 bases and J by 6 bases, with 19 bases between them. Germline loops: CDR1 SGDLS, CDR2 YYNGEE.

This chain uses TRBV9 with TRBJ2-1, with a weak D call TRBD1 (5 bases). The CDR3 runs 16 residues. Trimming cost V 3 bases and J 1 base, with 14 bases left between them. Germline-derived CDR1 and CDR2 are SGDLS and YYNGEE. This CDR3 reads CASSDGARRSYNEQFF. DNA for the CDR3: TGTGCCAGCAGCGATGGGGCCCGGAGATCCTACAATGAGCAGTTCTTC. The variable domain in full, with the rest retrieved from reference TRBV9 and TRBJ2-1, is DSGVTQTPKHLITATGQRVTLRCSPRSGDLSVYWYQQSLDQGLQFLIQYYNGEERAKGNILERFSAQQFPDLHSELNLSSLELGDSALYFCASSDGARRSYNEQFFGPGTRLTVL.

The genes are TRBV5-1 and TRBJ2-7, with a possible D match to TRBD2 (5 bases). Germline assignment: CDR1 SGHRS and CDR2 YFSETQ. This CDR3 region has 13 residues. Between the trimmed V and J ends, which lost 3 bases and 6 bases, there was a span of 13 bases. The CDR3 region has the DNA TGCGCCAGCAGCTCTGCCAGCGGTGGCGAGCAGTACTTC. Translating it yields CASSSASGGEQYF. The full variable domain, in which reference TRBV5-1 and TRBJ2-7 provide the parts outside the CDR3, is KAGVTQTPRYLIKTRGQQVTLSCSPISGHRSVSWYQQTPGQGLQFLFEYFSETQRNKGNFPGRFSGRQFSNSRSEMNVSTLELGDSALYLCASSSASGGEQYFGPGTRLTVT.

The sample holds a few counts of this clonotype. This sequence joins TRBV18 and TRBJ2-7; possibly TRBD1 or TRBD2 for D (5 bases each). CDR3 length equals 16 residues. V gave up 1 base and J gave up 7 bases, with 20 bases separating them. Germline V gene lookup returns CDR1 KGHSH and CDR2 LQKENI. The CDR3 reads CASSPQWGRATGEQYF. In DNA form, the CDR3 reads TGTGCCAGCTCACCACAGTGGGGCAGGGCTACGGGGGAGCAGTACTTC. Full variable domain (rest looked up from reference TRBV18 and TRBJ2-7): NAGVMQNPRHLVRRRGQEARLRCSPMKGHSHVYWYRQLPEEGLKFMVYLQKENIIDESGMPKERFSAEFPKEGPSILRIQQVVRGDSAAYFCASSPQWGRATGEQYFGPGTRLTVT.

The chain links TRBV20-1 to TRBJ2-7, with TRBD2 as a possible D gene (5 bases). The V and J ends lost 0 bases and 6 bases respectively, with 15 bases between them. Germline-derived CDR1 and CDR2 are DFQATT and SNEGSKA (reference sequence). The CDR3 has 14 residues. DNA of the CDR3: TGCAGTGCTAGAGAGGCCCTAGCCCGAGTCGAGCAGTACTTC. It translates to CSAREALARVEQYF.

The chain links TRBV6-5 to TRBJ2-1; 7 bases are shared with TRBD2. This CDR3 comprises 15 residues. From germline, CDR1 is MNHEY and CDR2 SVGAGI. The V gene end was trimmed by 3 bases and the J gene end by 4 bases; junction bases not matched to a gene: 6. The CDR3, as DNA: TGTGCCAGCAGTTATAATCGCGGGAGTTACAATGAGCAGTTCTTC. Protein: CASSYNRGSYNEQFF.

This chain connects TRBV5-1 to TRBJ1-2; tentative D call: TRBD1 (6 bases). The CDR3 runs to 14 residues. V shed 4 bases and J shed 2 bases, with 12 bases lying between them. CDR1 is SGHRS and CDR2 is YFSETQ in the germline V gene. The CDR3 region is CASSLGQSNYGYTF. Written as DNA, the CDR3 is TGCGCCAGCAGCCTAGGACAGTCCAACTATGGCTACACCTTC.

This clonotype has a handful of counts. The gene calls are TRBV5-1 and TRBJ2-1; no definite D call. The V gene lost 2 bases and the J gene lost 4 bases, with 16 bases spanning the gap. The CDR3 runs 16 residues. The germline gives CDR1 SGHRS, CDR2 YFSETQ. CDR3 region: CASSFPDPPFYNEQFF. For the CDR3, the DNA is TGCGCCAGCAGCTTTCCTGACCCTCCTTTTTACAATGAGCAGTTCTTC. The whole variable domain, filled in from reference TRBV5-1 and TRBJ2-1, reads KAGVTQTPRYLIKTRGQQVTLSCSPISGHRSVSWYQQTPGQGLQFLFEYFSETQRNKGNFPGRFSGRQFSNSRSEMNVSTLELGDSALYLCASSFPDPPFYNEQFFGPGTRLTVL.

The rearrangement uses TRBV7-9 and TRBJ2-1; D unclear. With 1 base removed from V and 8 bases from J, the gap between germline ends came to 21 bases. Germline lookup yields CDR1 SEHNR and CDR2 FQNEAQ (reference sequence). The CDR3 runs 17 residues. The DNA of the CDR3 is TGTGCCAGCAGCTTAGTTTCTCTAACCACGGATGGCTATGAGCAGTTCTTC. The encoded protein is CASSLVSLTTDGYEQFF.

This clonotype turned up a few times. The J gene is TRBJ2-1, the V gene TRBV3-1; D is perhaps TRBD1 (5 bases). Germline V gives CDR1 LGHDT, CDR2 YNNKEL (reference sequence). CDR3 length: 14 residues. Trimming left V 6 bases short and J 13 bases short, with 22 bases between. The CDR3 loop reads CASSSQGATWRQFF. As DNA, the CDR3 is TGTGCCAGCAGTTCTCAAGGGGCAACGTGGCGTCAGTTCTTC.

This clonotype has a handful of counts. The J gene is TRBJ2-3, the V gene TRBV5-1; the D is unclear. V was pared by 4 bases and J by 0 bases, with 12 bases between. Germline V gives CDR1 SGHRS, CDR2 YFSETQ. The CDR3 is 15 amino acids. The chain's CDR3 is CASSVAFPSTDTQYF. CDR3 nucleotide sequence: TGCGCCAGCAGCGTGGCATTCCCTAGCACAGATACGCAGTATTTT.